The present T cell receptor beta chain was sequenced within a study of T cell changes during pregnancy in multiple sclerosis. The germline V gene encodes CDR1 SGHAT and CDR2 FQNNGV. The CDR3 runs 15 residues. After removal of 5 bases from V and 2 bases from J, the junction contained 5 bases not matched to a gene. The protocol was immunoSEQ multiplex PCR, while the TCRdb copy is restricted to in-frame clones and leaves out a portion. Of tens of thousands of clones in the sample, around 92% were seen once. The receptor was isolated from a female donor with multiple sclerosis, enrolled in a pregnancy study. The source was peripheral blood, collected after pregnancy. This chain joins TRBV11-2 and TRBJ1-3, with 8 bases matching TRBD1. This CDR3 reads CASSPETGAGNTIYF. The CDR3 DNA reads TGTGCCAGCAGCCCCGAGACAGGGGCTGGAAACACCATATATTTT.